The present T cell receptor (beta chain) was sequenced within a study of T cell responses to AZD1222 COVID-19 vaccine. The CDR3 is 16 amino acids. Sequencing used immunoSEQ multiplex PCR; TCRdb keeps in-frame clones, though not all of them. The sample carries around 140,000 clones, over 90% recorded once. The chain has TRBV12-1 and TRBJ2-2; TRBD1, as called in the table, went unchecked against the DNA. TRBV12-1 is a pseudogene locus. This receptor was identified in an adult in good health. Sequenced here: peripheral blood, sampled on day 0 of AZD1222 vaccination. CDR3 amino acids: CASSLWTGIGTGELFF. CDR3 coding DNA: TGTGCCAGCAGCCTTTGGACAGGGATCGGCACCGGGGAGCTGTTTTTT.